This T cell receptor beta chain was identified during a study of vaccination and CD4 T cells after COVID-19. The assay that was used to sequence DNA from cultured CD4+ T cells was the Oncomine TCR Beta short-read assay. One entry per CDR3 protein results from TCRdb running MiXCR on the PCR reads. The sample lists more than 3,500 distinct CDR3 sequences, just under 35% seen once, with approximately 26% in the top ten. The CDR3 is 13 residues long. V dropped 2 bases and J dropped 4 bases, with 5 bases sitting between them. The germline V gene encodes CDR1 MRHNA and CDR2 SNTAGT. Remarks on this clonotype: No antigen is known for it.

Treatment defined: roughly 11-day PBMC culture with coronavirus spike peptide pools or control peptides (ViraFEST assay). During the years 2011-2018, before the COVID-19 pandemic, the unexposed donor's CD4+ T cells were collected. This sequence originates from a human donor in good health. Input material: CD4+ T cells from blood, cultured in vitro. This rearrangement joins TRBV6-4 to TRBJ2-2; a weak D match, TRBD1 (5 bases). CDR3 sequence: CASSDGATGELFF. For the CDR3, the DNA is TGTGCCAGCAGTGACGGGGCCACCGGGGAGCTGTTTTTT.